These T cell receptor beta chains were read from a single sample in a study of early T cells in non-severe SARS-CoV-2 infection. TCRdb recomputed calls from the 5' RACE reads with MiXCR, one row per CDR3 protein. The sample records around 92,000 distinct CDR3 sequences, approximately 11% being singletons. Sequencing was done on a sample of whole blood. These receptors all come from an adult who was a healthcare worker with PCR-confirmed SARS-CoV-2 infection or an uninfected control (not recorded which). Each CDR3 is given without its conserved first and last residue.

V	length	J	CDR3
TRBV30	12	TRBJ2-3	AWNIAGGTDTQY
TRBV3-1	15	TRBJ2-3	ASSQDLAGAGTDTQY
TRBV27	13	TRBJ2-5	ASSPRLQYQETQY
TRBV28	14	TRBJ1-1	ASSLTFDRVNTEAF
TRBV28	12	TRBJ1-2	ASSLGTVNYGYT
TRBV12-3/TRBV12-4	13	TRBJ1-2	ASSLRGGDREGYT
TRBV6-1	14	TRBJ2-3	ASSPRDRGTLDTQY
TRBV2	11	TRBJ1-1	ASSEGRGTEAF
TRBV18	13	TRBJ1-5	ASSPAANSNQPQH
TRBV20-1	12	TRBJ2-7	SASRTGGIDEQY
TRBV2	12	TRBJ1-1	ASNPDRGRPEAF
TRBV27	13	TRBJ2-2	ASSFLAGKAGELF
TRBV28	13	TRBJ2-3	ASLKGTRRTDTQY
TRBV7-8	14	TRBJ2-1	ASSLGPPGGWVEQF
TRBV12-3/TRBV12-4	11	TRBJ2-1	ASSLAGNNEQF
TRBV3-1	10	TRBJ2-7	ASSQAAYEQY
TRBV14	14	TRBJ2-7	ASSQVRGLFSYEQY
TRBV28	11	TRBJ2-7	ATKDRTDYEQY
TRBV5-1	11	TRBJ2-7	AGSLTGEDEQY
TRBV18	12	TRBJ1-1	ASSITRGQGEAF
TRBV6-4	11	TRBJ2-2	ASSDIFAGELF
TRBV7-6	12	TRBJ1-1	ASSHLTGNTEAF
TRBV5-4	12	TRBJ2-7	ASSYSGSSYEQY
TRBV12-3/TRBV12-4	12	TRBJ1-5	ASSSGQQDQPQH
TRBV6-2/TRBV6-3	17	TRBJ2-2	ASSYRPTSETQYTGELF
TRBV27	12	TRBJ2-7	ASSSKGTSYEQY
TRBV5-4	13	TRBJ1-2	ASSLRQATNYGYT
TRBV2	11	TRBJ2-5	ASSTVGPETQY
TRBV6-1	17	TRBJ1-3	ASSFSPGMPSNSGNTIY
TRBV7-9	14	TRBJ2-7	ASSPLGGSIDYEQY
TRBV7-2	12	TRBJ2-7	ASSPGRHSYEQY
TRBV20-1	12	TRBJ2-7	SAMSFTRLHEQY
TRBV7-8	13	TRBJ2-1	ASSPTAGVVNEQF
TRBV29-1	11	TRBJ1-6	SVRRSYNSPLH
TRBV12-3/TRBV12-4	16	TRBJ2-7	ASSRFLRMGQGSSEQY
TRBV2	15	TRBJ2-3	ASSPRPGTGRTDTQY
TRBV5-1	11	TRBJ2-5	ASSLGVGETQY